The source of this T cell receptor beta chain is a study of blood T cell repertoires in COVID-19. Trimming removed 6 bases from V and 7 bases from J, with 16 bases in between. CDR3 length: 13 residues. Germline V gives CDR1 KGHSH, CDR2 LQKENI. Clones were read by immunoSEQ multiplex PCR, and TCRdb kept only the in-frame ones, dropping some. The data hold about 100,000 clones, with about 80% observed a single time. The sequencing sample was made of peripheral blood. The origin of this receptor is a woman in her seventies with acute or convalescent COVID-19. The chain links TRBV18 to TRBJ2-7; tentative D call: TRBD1 (5 bases). The CDR3 here is CASSPSTAREQYF. CDR3 coding DNA: TGTGCCAGCTCTCCGTCGACAGCGCGGGAGCAGTACTTC. The full variable domain, completed using reference TRBV18 and TRBJ2-7, is NAGVMQNPRHLVRRRGQEARLRCSPMKGHSHVYWYRQLPEEGLKFMVYLQKENIIDESGMPKERFSAEFPKEGPSILRIQQVVRGDSAAYFCASSPSTAREQYFGPGTRLTVT.